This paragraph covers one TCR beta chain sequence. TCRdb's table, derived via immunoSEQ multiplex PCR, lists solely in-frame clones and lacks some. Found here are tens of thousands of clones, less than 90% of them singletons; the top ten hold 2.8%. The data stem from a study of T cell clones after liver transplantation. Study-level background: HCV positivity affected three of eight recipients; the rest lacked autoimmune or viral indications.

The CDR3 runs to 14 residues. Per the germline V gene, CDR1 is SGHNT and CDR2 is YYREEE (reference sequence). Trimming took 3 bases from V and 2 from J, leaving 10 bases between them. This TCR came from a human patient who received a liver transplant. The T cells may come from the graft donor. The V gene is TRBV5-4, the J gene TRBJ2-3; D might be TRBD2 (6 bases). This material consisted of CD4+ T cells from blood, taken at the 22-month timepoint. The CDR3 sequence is CASSWDLTTDTQYF. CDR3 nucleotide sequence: TGTGCCAGCAGCTGGGACTTAACCACAGATACGCAGTATTTT.